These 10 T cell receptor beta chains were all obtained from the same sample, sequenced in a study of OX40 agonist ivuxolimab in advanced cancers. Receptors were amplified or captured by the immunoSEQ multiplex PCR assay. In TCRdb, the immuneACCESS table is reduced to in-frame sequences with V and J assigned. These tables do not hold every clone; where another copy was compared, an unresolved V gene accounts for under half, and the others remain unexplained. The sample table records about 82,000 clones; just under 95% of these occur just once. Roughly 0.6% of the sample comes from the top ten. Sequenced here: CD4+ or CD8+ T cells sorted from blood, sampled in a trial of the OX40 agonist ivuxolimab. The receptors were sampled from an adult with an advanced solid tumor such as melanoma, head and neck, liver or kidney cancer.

This chain's CDR3 is CASSPYAGTDYGYTF. The CDR3 coding sequence is TGTGCCAGCAGCCCCTATGCCGGGACAGACTATGGCTACACCTTC. This chain uses TRBV4-2 with TRBJ1-2, with 7 bases matching TRBD1. The germline gives CDR1 LGHNA, CDR2 YNFKEQ. J was trimmed by 3 bases and V by 4 bases; bases with no gene match: 8. The CDR3 contains 15 residues.

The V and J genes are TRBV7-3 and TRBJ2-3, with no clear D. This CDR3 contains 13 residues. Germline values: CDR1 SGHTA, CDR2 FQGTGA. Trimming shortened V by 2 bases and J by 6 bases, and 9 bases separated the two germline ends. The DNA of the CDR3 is TGTGCCAGCAGCTTAGCTGTTGGTGATACGCAGTATTTT. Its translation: CASSLAVGDTQYF.

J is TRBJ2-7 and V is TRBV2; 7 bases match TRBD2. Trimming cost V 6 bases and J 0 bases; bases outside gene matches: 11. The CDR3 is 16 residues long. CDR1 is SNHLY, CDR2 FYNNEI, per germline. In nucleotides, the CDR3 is TGTGCCAGCAGGGTCCCGGGGGACTACGTCTCCTACGAGCAGTACTTC. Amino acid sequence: CASRVPGDYVSYEQYF.

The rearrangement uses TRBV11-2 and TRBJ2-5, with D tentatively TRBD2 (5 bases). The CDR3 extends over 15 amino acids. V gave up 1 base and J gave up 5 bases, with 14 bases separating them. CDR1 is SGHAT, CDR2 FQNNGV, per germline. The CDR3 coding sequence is TGTGCCAGCAGCTTAGGCAATATAGCGATGGAGACCCAGTACTTC. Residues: CASSLGNIAMETQYF. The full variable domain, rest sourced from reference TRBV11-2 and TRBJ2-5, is EAGVAQSPRYKIIEKRQSVAFWCNPISGHATLYWYQQILGQGPKLLIQFQNNGVVDDSQLPKDRFSAERLKGVDSTLKIQPAKLEDSAVYLCASSLGNIAMETQYFGPGTRLLVL.

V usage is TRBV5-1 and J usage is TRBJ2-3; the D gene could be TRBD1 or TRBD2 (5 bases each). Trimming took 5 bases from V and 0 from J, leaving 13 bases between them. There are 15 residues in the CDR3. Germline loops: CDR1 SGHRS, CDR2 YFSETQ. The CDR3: CASRLDGASTDTQYF. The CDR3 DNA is TGCGCCAGCAGACTGGACGGGGCTAGCACAGATACGCAGTATTTT. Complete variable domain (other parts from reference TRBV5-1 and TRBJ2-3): KAGVTQTPRYLIKTRGQQVTLSCSPISGHRSVSWYQQTPGQGLQFLFEYFSETQRNKGNFPGRFSGRQFSNSRSEMNVSTLELGDSALYLCASRLDGASTDTQYFGPGTRLTVL.

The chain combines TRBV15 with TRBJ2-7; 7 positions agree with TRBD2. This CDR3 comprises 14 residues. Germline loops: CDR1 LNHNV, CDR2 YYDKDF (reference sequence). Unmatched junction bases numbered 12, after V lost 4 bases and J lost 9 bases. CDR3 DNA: TGTGCCACCAGCAAACGAAGCGGGGTAAGGGCGCAGTACTTC. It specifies CATSKRSGVRAQYF.

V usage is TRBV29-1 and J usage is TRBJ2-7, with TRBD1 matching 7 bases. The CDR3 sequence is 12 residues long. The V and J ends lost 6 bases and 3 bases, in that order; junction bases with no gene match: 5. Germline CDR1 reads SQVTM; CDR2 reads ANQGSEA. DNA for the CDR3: TGCAGCGTCGTGGGACAGAGCTACGAGCAGTACTTC. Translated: CSVVGQSYEQYF.

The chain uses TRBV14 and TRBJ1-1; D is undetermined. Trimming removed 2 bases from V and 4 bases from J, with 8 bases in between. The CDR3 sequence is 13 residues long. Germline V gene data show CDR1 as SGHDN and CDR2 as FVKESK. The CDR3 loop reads CASSQILSTEAFF. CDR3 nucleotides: TGTGCCAGCAGCCAAATTCTTAGCACTGAAGCTTTCTTT.

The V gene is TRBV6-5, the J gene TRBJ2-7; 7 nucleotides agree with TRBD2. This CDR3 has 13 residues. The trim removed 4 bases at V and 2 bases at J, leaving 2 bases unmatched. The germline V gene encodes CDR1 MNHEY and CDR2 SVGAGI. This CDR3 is CASSSGGPYEQYF. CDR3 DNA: TGTGCCAGCAGTTCGGGAGGACCCTACGAGCAGTACTTC.

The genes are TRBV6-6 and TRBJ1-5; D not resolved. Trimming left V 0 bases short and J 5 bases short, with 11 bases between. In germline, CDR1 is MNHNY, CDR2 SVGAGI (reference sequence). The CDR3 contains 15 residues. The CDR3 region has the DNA TGTGCCAGCAGTTACTCGACGGGTTTCCATCAGCCCCAGCATTTT. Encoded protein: CASSYSTGFHQPQHF.